This T cell receptor beta chain was observed in a study of blood T cell repertoires in COVID-19. In the study overall: The origin of the acute and convalescent COVID-19 samples was the United States, Italy and Spain. PBMCs, B-cell-depleted T cells, or T cells were the source of the cDNA or gDNA that made up the material.

The CDR3 contains 18 residues. V was clipped by 3 bases and J by 0 bases; unmatched bases: 7. Germline assignment: CDR1 SGDLS and CDR2 YYNGEE. Original analysis: Using reference gene primer amplification, nucleated cell counts were estimated. TCRdb's table, derived via immunoSEQ multiplex PCR, lists solely in-frame clones and lacks some. That table gives V, J and clone size, and the DNA gave D and trimming. The table includes fewer than 300,000 clones, around 86% detected once. This receptor was identified in a man aged 40-50 years who had recovered from COVID-19. Sequencing was performed on peripheral blood. The chain recombines TRBV9 with TRBJ2-6; TRBD1 matches at 9 bases. The CDR3 spells CASSDPGTGFSGANVLTF. DNA of the CDR3: TGTGCCAGCAGCGACCCCGGGACAGGGTTCTCTGGGGCCAACGTCCTGACTTTC.